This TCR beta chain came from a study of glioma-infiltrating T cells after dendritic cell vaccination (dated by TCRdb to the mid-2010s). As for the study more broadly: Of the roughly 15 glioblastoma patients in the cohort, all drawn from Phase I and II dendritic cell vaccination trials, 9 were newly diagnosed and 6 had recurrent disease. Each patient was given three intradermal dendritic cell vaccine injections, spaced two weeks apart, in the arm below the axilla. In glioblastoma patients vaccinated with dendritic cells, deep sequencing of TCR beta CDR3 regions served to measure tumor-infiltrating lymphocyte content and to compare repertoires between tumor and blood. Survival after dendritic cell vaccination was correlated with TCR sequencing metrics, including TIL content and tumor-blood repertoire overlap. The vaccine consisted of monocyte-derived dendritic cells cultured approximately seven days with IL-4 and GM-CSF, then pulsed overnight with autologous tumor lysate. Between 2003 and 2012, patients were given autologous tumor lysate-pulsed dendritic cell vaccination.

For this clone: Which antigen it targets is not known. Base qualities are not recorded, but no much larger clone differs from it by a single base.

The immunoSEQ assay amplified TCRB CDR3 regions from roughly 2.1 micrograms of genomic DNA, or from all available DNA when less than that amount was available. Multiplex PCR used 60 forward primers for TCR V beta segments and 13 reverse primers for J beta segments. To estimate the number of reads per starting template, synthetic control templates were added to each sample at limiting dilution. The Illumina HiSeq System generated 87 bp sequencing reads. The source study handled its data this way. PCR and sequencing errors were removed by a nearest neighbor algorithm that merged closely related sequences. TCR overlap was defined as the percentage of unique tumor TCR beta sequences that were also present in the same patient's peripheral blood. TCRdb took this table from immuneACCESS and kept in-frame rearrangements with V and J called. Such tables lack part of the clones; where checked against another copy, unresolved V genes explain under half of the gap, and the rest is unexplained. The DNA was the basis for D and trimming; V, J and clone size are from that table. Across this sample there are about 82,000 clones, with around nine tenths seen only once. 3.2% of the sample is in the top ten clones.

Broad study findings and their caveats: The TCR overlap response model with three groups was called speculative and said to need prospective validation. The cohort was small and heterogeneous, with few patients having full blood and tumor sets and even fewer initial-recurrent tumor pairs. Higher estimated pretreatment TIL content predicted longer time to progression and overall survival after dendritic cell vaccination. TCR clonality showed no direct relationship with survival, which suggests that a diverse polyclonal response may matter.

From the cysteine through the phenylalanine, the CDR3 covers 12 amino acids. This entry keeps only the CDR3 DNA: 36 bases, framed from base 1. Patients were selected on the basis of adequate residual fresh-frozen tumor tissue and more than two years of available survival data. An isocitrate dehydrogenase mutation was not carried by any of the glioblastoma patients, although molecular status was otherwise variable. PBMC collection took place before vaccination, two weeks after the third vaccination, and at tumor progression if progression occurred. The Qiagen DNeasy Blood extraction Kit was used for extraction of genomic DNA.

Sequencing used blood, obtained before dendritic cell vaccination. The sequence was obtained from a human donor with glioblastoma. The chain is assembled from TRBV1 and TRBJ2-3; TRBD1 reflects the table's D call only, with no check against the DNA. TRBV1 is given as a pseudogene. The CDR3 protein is CTSSRSRAPQYF. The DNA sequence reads TGCACCAGCAGCCGGAGCAGGGCTCCGCAGTATTTT.